The clone carrying this T cell receptor beta chain occurred many times. This sample stems from a study of human T cells and chemical hapten exposure. The time point is: healthy volunteer bleed at 6 weeks. RNA extraction used unfractionated whole blood as the source of total RNA. One entry per CDR3 protein results from TCRdb running MiXCR on the RACE reads. The sample lists around 35,000 distinct CDR3 sequences, about 5.5% occurring once. This sequence originates from a human donor in good health. Some clones in this sample may be carry-over from other donors' samples. The sample was whole blood.

This CDR3 is CASSIRTSGIDTQYF. CDR3 sequence (DNA): TGTGCCAGCTCCATACGGACTAGCGGGATCGATACGCAGTATTTT. This chain links TRBV18 with TRBJ2-3, with TRBD2 identical over 12 bases. Germline CDR1 is KGHSH and CDR2 is LQKENI. The V and J ends lost 6 bases and 6 bases, in that order; junction bases with no gene match: 7. This CDR3 region has 15 residues.